Shown below are 11 T cell receptor beta chains from a single sample sequenced in a study of blood T cell repertoires in COVID-19. Data came from immunoSEQ multiplex PCR; TCRdb stores just in-frame clones and leaves some out. Of 140,000 to 150,000 clones listed, roughly four fifths were seen once; the top ten hold 8% to 9%. Sequencing used peripheral blood. Source of these receptors: a human donor with acute or convalescent COVID-19. The donor label of this sample is uncertain.

The V and J genes are TRBV9 and TRBJ1-4, with TRBD1 identical over 8 bases. The germline gives CDR1 SGDLS, CDR2 YYNGEE. J gave up 7 bases and V 2 bases, and 10 bases lay outside the gene matches. The CDR3 is 16 residues long. CDR3 sequence reads: CASSVGTGGGGEKLFF. CDR3 in DNA: TGTGCCAGCAGCGTTGGGACAGGAGGAGGAGGTGAAAAACTGTTTTTT.

DNA for the CDR3: TGTGCCAGCAACCCTGAGACGAGCAGGAACTATGGCTACACCTTC. Residues: CASNPETSRNYGYTF. The chain recombines TRBV5-6 with TRBJ1-2, with D hard to call. CDR1 and CDR2 from the germline V gene are SGHDT and YYEEEE. The CDR3 is 15 residues long. The ends were cut back, 6 bases at V and 2 bases at J, with 17 bases in the middle.

The chain joins TRBV5-6 to TRBJ1-1, with 8 bases identical to TRBD1. CDR3 length: 13 amino acids. Losses at the gene ends were 6 bases for V and 4 bases for J; bases not matched to a gene: 5. CDR1 and CDR2 from the germline V gene are SGHDT and YYEEEE. The CDR3 sequence: CASNPQGGTEAFF. CDR3 bases: TGTGCCAGCAACCCACAGGGGGGCACTGAAGCTTTCTTT.

This clone has ten or more counts. This chain connects TRBV4-1 to TRBJ1-2; weak D call: TRBD1 (5 bases). The CDR3 spans 15 residues. In germline, CDR1 is MGHRA, CDR2 YSYEKL. Trimming pared 0 bases from V and 8 bases from J, leaving 16 bases between. The chain's CDR3 is CASSQELQAILGYTF. The CDR3 DNA follows: TGCGCCAGCAGCCAAGAACTACAGGCTATCTTAGGCTACACCTTC.

The rearrangement joins TRBV20-1 to TRBJ2-1, with 11 bases fitting TRBD2. CDR1 DFQATT and CDR2 SNEGSKA come from the germline V gene (reference sequence). The CDR3 has 15 amino acids. Losses at the gene ends were 3 bases for V and 3 bases for J; bases not matched to a gene: 4. The CDR3 DNA reads as TGCAGTGCTAGTGAGACTAGCGGGATCTACAATGAGCAGTTCTTC. Translating it yields CSASETSGIYNEQFF.

The chain links TRBV24-1 to TRBJ2-7; 9 nucleotides match TRBD1. The CDR3 totals 16 residues. Germline CDR1 reads KGHDR; CDR2 reads SFDVKD. J was trimmed by 2 bases and V by 2 bases; bases with no gene match: 6. CDR3 sequence: CATSDSGTGRAYEQYF. The CDR3 coding sequence is TGTGCCACCAGTGATTCCGGGACAGGGAGGGCCTACGAGCAGTACTTC.

This sequence joins TRBV4-1 and TRBJ1-2; TRBD1 agrees at 11 bases. The CDR3 covers 19 residues. In germline, CDR1 is MGHRA, CDR2 YSYEKL. J was trimmed by 4 bases and V by 0 bases; bases with no gene match: 13. CDR3 protein: CASSQEDGDRGSPSYGYTF. The CDR3 DNA sequence: TGCGCCAGCAGCCAAGAGGATGGGGACAGGGGGTCCCCTAGCTATGGCTACACCTTC.

This chain links TRBV2 with TRBJ1-1; 9 bases map to TRBD1. The CDR3 is 13 amino acids. V was clipped by 11 bases and J by 5 bases; unmatched bases: 9. The V gene's germline CDR1 is SNHLY and CDR2 FYNNEI. The CDR3: CAGGTGRRTEAFF. DNA of the CDR3: TGTGCCGGAGGGACAGGGAGGAGGACTGAAGCTTTCTTT.

This chain joins TRBV27 and TRBJ1-6, with D perhaps matching TRBD1 (6 bases). Deletions cut 5 bases from V and 0 bases from J, with 11 bases between. This CDR3 region has 16 residues. CDR1 MNHEY and CDR2 SMNVEV come from the germline V gene (reference sequence). The CDR3 region has the DNA TGTGCCAGCAGTCCAACAGGGAGCTCCTATAATTCACCCCTCCACTTT. This sequence encodes CASSPTGSSYNSPLHF.

The gene calls are TRBV19 and TRBJ2-2, with D perhaps TRBD2 (6 bases). V lost 5 bases and J lost 8, with 15 bases in between. Germline CDR1 reads LNHDA; CDR2 reads SQIVND (reference sequence). The CDR3 sequence is 14 residues long. CDR3 sequence reads: CASSPRAGGGELFF. The CDR3 coding sequence is TGTGCCAGTAGTCCCCGGGCCGGAGGGGGGGAGCTGTTTTTT.

The chain joins TRBV9 to TRBJ2-1; TRBD2 agrees at 11 bases. Germline trimming cut 5 bases from V and 7 bases from J; bases unmatched to any gene: 8. CDR3 length: 15 amino acids. Germline assignment: CDR1 SGDLS and CDR2 YYNGEE. The CDR3 coding sequence is TGTGCCAGCAGTTATAGCGGGGGGGCCGGTAATGAGCAGTTCTTC. It translates to CASSYSGGAGNEQFF.